This T cell receptor beta chain was identified during a study of Ad26.COV2.S vaccination and SARS-CoV-2 variants. Across the study: By the intramuscular route, Ad26.COV2.S was given once, or twice 56 days apart.

The V gene's germline CDR1 is SQVTM and CDR2 ANQGSEA. CDR3 length: 12 residues. Trimming pared 7 bases from V and 1 base from J, leaving 10 bases between. Produced via immunoSEQ multiplex PCR; TCRdb's table is partial and in-frame only. The repertoire consists of 410,000 or so clones, with approximately 90% occurring once and the leading ten covering roughly 1.7%. Treatment meaning: over 15 received Ad26.COV2.S at low or high dose, single or two shots; about 5 received placebo; per-sample allocation not given. Collection of the samples took place on day 63 after the first injection of vaccine or placebo. Study-wide findings and caveats: Vaccine recipients and placebo recipients showed similar non-spike TCR breadth.

As for this clone: Its antigen is unidentified.

This rearrangement joins TRBV29-1 to TRBJ1-1; possible D gene TRBD1, 6 bases. Sequencing was performed on peripheral blood, taken in a trial of Ad26.COV2.S vaccine versus placebo. This TCR came from a person between 18 and 59 years old who received the Ad26.COV2.S COVID-19 vaccine or a placebo. CDR3 sequence: CSEQTGNTEAFF. DNA of the CDR3: TGCAGCGAGCAGACAGGGAACACTGAAGCTTTCTTT. Variable domain in full (rest from reference TRBV29-1 and TRBJ1-1): SAVISQKPSRDICQRGTSLTIQCQVDSQVTMMFWYRQQPGQSLTLIATANQGSEATYESGFVIDKFPISRPNLTFSTLTVSNMSPEDSSIYLCSEQTGNTEAFFGQGTRLTVV.